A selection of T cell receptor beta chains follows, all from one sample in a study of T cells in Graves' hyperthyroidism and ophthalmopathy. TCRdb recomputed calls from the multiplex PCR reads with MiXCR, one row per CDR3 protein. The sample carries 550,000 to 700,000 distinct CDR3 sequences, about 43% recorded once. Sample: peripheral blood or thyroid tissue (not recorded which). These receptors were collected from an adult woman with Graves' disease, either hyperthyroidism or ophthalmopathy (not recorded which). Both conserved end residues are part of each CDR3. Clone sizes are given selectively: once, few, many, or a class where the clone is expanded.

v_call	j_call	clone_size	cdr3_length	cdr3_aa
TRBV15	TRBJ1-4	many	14	CATSLGGVNEKLFF
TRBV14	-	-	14	CASSPRGQMETQYF
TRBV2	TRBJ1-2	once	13	CASSGRTVEGYTF
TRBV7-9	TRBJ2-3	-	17	CASSQREGASGGNTQYF
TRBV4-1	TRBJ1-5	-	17	CASSQEARWQVGQPQHF
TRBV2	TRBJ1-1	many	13	CASSVQEWTEAFF
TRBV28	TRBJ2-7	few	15	CASSLVAAWIDEQYF
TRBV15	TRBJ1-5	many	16	CATSRDRDSFNQPQHF
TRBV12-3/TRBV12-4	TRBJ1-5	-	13	CASKRTSGETQHF
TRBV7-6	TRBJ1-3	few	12	CASSSGTNTIYF
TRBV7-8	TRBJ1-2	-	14	CASKQSGRSYGYTF
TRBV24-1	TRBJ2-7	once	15	CATSLGQGTSGEQYF
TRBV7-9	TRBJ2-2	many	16	CASSYAPAENTGELFF
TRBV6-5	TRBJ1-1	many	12	CASSYSSGRAFF
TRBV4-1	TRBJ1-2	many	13	CASSRRGHLGYTF
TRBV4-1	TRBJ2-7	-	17	CASSHSMAGPFIYEQYF
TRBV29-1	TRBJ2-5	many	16	CSVAQPRGRAQETQYF
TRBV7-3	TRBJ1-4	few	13	CASQGQGNEKLFF
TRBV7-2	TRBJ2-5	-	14	CASSPTYIQETQYF
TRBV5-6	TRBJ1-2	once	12	CASSLARDGYTF
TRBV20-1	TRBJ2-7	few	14	CSALYSGRAYEQYF
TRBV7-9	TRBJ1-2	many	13	CASSFGETGGYTF
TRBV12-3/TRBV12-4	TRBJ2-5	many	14	CASTREGYQETQYF
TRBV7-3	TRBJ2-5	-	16	CASSLDDDRGEATQYF
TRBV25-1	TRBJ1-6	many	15	CASSVQGNYNSPLHF
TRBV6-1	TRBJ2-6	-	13	CASSAAGANVLTF
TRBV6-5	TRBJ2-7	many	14	CASRPGTSSYEQYF
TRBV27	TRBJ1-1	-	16	CASSLSSFVAVGGAFF
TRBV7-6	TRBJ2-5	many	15	CASSLLAVGPRAQYF
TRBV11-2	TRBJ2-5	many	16	CASSPRGGTLQETQYF
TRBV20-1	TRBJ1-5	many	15	CSARQSAGLNQPQHF
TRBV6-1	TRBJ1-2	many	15	CASSEPGQGAYGYTF
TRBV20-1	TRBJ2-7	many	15	CSAPRQGVDTYEQYF
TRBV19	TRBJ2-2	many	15	CASSIRQPNTGELFF
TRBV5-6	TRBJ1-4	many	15	CASSSVGQSEEKLFF
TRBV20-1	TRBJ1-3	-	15	CSASPQGVTGNTIYF
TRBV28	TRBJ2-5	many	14	CASSLDGLGETQYF
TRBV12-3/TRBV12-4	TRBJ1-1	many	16	CASSRDRGIFYSEAFF
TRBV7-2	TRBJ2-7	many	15	CASSPLGTARIEQYF
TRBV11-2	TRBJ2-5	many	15	CASSAITSGQETQYF
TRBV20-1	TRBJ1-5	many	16	CSARLRQGVSNQPQHF
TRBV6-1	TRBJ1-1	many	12	CASERQTEAAFF
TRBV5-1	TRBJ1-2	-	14	CASSSVGQSYGYTF
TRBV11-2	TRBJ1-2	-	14	CASSPPGQRYGYTF
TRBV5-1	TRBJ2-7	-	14	CASSTGTGGSEQYF
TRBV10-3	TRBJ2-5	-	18	CARHRGRRWGGFQETQYF
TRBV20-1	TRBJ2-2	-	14	CSASRAGDHGELSW
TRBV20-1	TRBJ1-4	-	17	CSARVFGFGNTNEKLSF
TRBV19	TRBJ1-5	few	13	CASSMGAEQPQHF
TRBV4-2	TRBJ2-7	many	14	CASSHLEGSREQYF
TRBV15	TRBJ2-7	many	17	CATSSAWVSSASYEQYF